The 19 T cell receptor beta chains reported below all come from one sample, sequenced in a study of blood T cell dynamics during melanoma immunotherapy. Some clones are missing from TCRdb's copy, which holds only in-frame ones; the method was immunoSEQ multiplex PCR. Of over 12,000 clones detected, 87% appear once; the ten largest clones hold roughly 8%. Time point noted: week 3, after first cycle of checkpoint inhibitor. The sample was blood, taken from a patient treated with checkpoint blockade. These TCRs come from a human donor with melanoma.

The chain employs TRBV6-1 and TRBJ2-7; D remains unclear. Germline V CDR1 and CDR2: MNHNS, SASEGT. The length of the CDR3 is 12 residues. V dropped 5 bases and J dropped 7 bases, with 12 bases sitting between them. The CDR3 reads CASSYSIREQYF. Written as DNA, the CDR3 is TGTGCCAGCAGTTATTCGATCCGGGAGCAGTACTTC.

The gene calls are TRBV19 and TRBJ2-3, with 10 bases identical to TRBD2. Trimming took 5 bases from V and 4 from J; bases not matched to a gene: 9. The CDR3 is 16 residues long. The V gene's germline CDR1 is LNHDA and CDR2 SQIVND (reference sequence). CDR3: CASSPISSGSPDTQYF. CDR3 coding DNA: TGTGCCAGTAGTCCGATTTCTAGCGGGAGCCCAGATACGCAGTATTTT.

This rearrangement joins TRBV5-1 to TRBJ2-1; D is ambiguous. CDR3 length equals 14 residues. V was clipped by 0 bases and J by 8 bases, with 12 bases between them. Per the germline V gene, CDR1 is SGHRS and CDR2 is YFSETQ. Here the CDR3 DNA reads TGCGCCAGCAGCTTGGACTGGTTGGGTGATGAGCAGTTCTTC. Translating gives CASSLDWLGDEQFF.

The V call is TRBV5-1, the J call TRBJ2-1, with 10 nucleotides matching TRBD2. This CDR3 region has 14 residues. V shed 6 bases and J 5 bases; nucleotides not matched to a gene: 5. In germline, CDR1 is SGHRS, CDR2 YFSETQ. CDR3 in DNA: TGCGCCAGCAAACGACTAGCGGGCGACAATGAGCAGTTCTTC. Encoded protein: CASKRLAGDNEQFF.

The chain's CDR3 is CASSQTSAGQGAYRGYTF. CDR3 DNA sequence: TGCGCCAGCAGCCAAACGTCGGCGGGACAGGGGGCGTACCGTGGCTACACCTTC. The chain combines TRBV4-1 with TRBJ1-2; TRBD1 agrees at 12 bases. CDR1 and CDR2 from the germline V gene are MGHRA and YSYEKL. V was pared by 2 bases and J by 7 bases, with 14 bases of the junction left unmatched. The length of the CDR3 is 18 residues.

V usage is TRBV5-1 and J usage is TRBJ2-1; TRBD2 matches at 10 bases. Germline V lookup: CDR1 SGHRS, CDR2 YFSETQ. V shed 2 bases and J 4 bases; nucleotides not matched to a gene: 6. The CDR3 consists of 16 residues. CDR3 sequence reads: CASSLDGTSEYNEQFF. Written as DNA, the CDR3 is TGCGCCAGCAGCTTAGACGGGACTAGCGAGTACAATGAGCAGTTCTTC.

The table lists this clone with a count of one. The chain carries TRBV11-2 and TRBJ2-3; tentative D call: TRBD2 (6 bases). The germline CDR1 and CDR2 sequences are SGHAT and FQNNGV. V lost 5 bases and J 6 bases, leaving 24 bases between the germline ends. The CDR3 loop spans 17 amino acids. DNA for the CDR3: TGTGCCAGCAGCCTTGGGCCGGGACTGGGGCTTGGGGATACGCAGTATTTT. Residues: CASSLGPGLGLGDTQYF.

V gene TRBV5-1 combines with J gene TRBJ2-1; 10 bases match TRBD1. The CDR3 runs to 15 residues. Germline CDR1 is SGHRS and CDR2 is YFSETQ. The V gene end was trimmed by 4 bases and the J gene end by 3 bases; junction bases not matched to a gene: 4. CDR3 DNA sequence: TGCGCCAGCAGCACAGGACAGGGGGGCTACAATGAGCAGTTCTTC. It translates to CASSTGQGGYNEQFF. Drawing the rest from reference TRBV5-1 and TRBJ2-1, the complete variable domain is KAGVTQTPRYLIKTRGQQVTLSCSPISGHRSVSWYQQTPGQGLQFLFEYFSETQRNKGNFPGRFSGRQFSNSRSEMNVSTLELGDSALYLCASSTGQGGYNEQFFGPGTRLTVL.

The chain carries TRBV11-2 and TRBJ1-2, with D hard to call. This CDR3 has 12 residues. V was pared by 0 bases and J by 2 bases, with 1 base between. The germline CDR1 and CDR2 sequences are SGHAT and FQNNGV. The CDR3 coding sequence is TGTGCCAGCAGCTTAGAAAACTATGGCTACACCTTC. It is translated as CASSLENYGYTF.

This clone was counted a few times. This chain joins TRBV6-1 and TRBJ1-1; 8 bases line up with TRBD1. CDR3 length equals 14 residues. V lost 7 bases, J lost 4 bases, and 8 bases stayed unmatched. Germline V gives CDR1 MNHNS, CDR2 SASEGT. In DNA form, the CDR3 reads TGTGCCAGCACTGCGGACAGGGCGGGCACTGAAGCTTTCTTT. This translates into CASTADRAGTEAFF.

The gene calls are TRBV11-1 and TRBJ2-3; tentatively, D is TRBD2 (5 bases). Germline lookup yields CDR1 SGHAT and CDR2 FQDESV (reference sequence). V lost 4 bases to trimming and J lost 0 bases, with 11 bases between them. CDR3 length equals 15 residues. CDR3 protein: CASSWEPASTDTQYF. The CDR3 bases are TGTGCCAGCAGCTGGGAGCCAGCCAGCACAGATACGCAGTATTTT.

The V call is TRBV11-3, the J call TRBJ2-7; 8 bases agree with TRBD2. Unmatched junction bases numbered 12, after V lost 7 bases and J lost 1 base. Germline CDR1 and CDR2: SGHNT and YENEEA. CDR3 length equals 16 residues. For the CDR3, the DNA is TGTGCCAGCACCCCTAGGTCGAAGCGGGAGTCCTACGAGCAGTACTTC. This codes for CASTPRSKRESYEQYF. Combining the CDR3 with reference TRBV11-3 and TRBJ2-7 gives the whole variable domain EAGVVQSPRYKIIEKKQPVAFWCNPISGHNTLYWYLQNLGQGPELLIRYENEEAVDDSQLPKDRFSAERLKGVDSTLKIQPAELGDSAVYLCASTPRSKRESYEQYFGPGTRLTVT.

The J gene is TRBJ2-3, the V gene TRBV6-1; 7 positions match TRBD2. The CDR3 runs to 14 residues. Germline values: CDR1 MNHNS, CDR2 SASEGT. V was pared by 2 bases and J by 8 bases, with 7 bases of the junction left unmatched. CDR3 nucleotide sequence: TGTGCCAGCAGTGAAATCGGGAGGATGGCTACGCAGTATTTT. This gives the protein CASSEIGRMATQYF.

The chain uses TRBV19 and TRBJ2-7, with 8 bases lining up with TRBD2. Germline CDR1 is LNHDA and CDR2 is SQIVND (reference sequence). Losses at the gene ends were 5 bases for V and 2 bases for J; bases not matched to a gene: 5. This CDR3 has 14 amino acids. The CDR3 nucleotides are TGTGCCAGTAGTTCCGGGGGGGGCACCTACGAGCAGTACTTC. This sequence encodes CASSSGGGTYEQYF.

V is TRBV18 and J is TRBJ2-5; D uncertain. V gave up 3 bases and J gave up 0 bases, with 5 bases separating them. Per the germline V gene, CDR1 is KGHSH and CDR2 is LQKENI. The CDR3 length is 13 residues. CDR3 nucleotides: TGTGCCAGCTCACCGTTCCACCAAGAGACCCAGTACTTC. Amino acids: CASSPFHQETQYF.

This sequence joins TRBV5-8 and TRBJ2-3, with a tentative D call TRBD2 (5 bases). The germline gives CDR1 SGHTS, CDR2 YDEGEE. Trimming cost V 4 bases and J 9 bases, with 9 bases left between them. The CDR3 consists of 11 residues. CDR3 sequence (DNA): TGTGCCAGCAGCCAACTAGAGACGCAGTATTTT. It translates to CASSQLETQYF.

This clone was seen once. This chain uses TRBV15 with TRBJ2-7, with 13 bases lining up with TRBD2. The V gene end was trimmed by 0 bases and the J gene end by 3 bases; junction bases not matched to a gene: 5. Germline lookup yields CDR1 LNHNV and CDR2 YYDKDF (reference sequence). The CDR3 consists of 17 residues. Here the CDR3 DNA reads TGTGCCACCAGCAGAGATCGGGGGACTAGCGGGGACTACGAGCAGTACTTC. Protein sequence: CATSRDRGTSGDYEQYF.

The CDR3 here is CASSLADRADSTDTQYF. The CDR3 nucleotides read TGTGCCAGCAGCTTAGCGGACCGAGCGGATAGCACAGATACGCAGTATTTT. The rearrangement joins TRBV7-8 to TRBJ2-3, with a possible D match to TRBD2 (5 bases). The CDR3 runs 17 residues. Trimming shortened V by 0 bases and J by 0 bases, and 13 bases separated the two germline ends. The germline CDR1 and CDR2 sequences are SGHVS and FQNEAQ.

The CDR3 region has the DNA TGTGCCAGCAGCTTCAGGGTTCCTGAGCAGTTCTTC. Its protein product is CASSFRVPEQFF. The chain has TRBV5-6 and TRBJ2-1; a weak D match, TRBD1 (5 bases). The CDR3 sequence is 12 residues long. The V gene lost 2 bases and the J gene lost 9 bases, with 9 bases spanning the gap. In germline, CDR1 is SGHDT, CDR2 YYEEEE.